These T cell receptor beta chains were read from a single sample in a study of PD-1 blockade in classical Hodgkin lymphoma. Assay used: immunoSEQ multiplex PCR; TCRdb lists only in-frame clones, some missing. The sample consists of tens of thousands of clones, approximately 86% of them appearing once. The source material was peripheral blood mononuclear cells (PBMCs), sampled before the fourth cycle of nivolumab. The receptors originated from a human donor with classical Hodgkin lymphoma. Both conserved end residues are part of each CDR3. A D gene is named only where the DNA matches it firmly. Not every row has a clone size; where given, it reads once, few, many or a size class.

cdr3_aa: CASSPGQETQYF; cdr3_nt: TGCGCCAGCAGCCCGGGCCAAGAGACCCAGTACTTC; j_call: TRBJ2-5; cdr3_length: 12; clone_size: NA; d_call: NA; v_call: TRBV5-1
cdr3_aa: CASSLGTGGGNQPQHF; cdr3_nt: TGTGCCAGCAGCTTAGGGACAGGGGGCGGCAATCAGCCCCAGCATTTT; j_call: TRBJ1-5; cdr3_length: 16; clone_size: NA; d_call: TRBD1; v_call: TRBV7-9
cdr3_aa: CASSQALDRYTEAFF; cdr3_nt: TGTGCCAGCAGCCAAGCCCTGGACAGATACACTGAAGCTTTCTTT; j_call: TRBJ1-1; cdr3_length: 15; clone_size: NA; d_call: NA; v_call: TRBV4-2
cdr3_aa: CASSYSRDPNYGYTF; cdr3_nt: TGTGCCAGCAGTTACTCGAGGGACCCTAACTATGGCTACACCTTC; j_call: TRBJ1-2; cdr3_length: 15; clone_size: NA; d_call: NA; v_call: TRBV6-5
cdr3_aa: CASSSGRGDEKLFF; cdr3_nt: TGCGCCAGCTCGTCCGGGAGGGGGGATGAAAAACTGTTTTTT; j_call: TRBJ1-4; cdr3_length: 14; clone_size: NA; d_call: NA; v_call: TRBV4-1
cdr3_aa: CASSDFGVSTDTQYF; cdr3_nt: TGTGCCAGCAGTGACTTCGGGGTTAGCACAGATACGCAGTATTTT; j_call: TRBJ2-3; cdr3_length: 15; clone_size: NA; d_call: NA; v_call: TRBV6-4
cdr3_aa: CAIGTGGIDTQYF; cdr3_nt: TGTGCCATCGGCACAGGGGGCATAGATACGCAGTATTTT; j_call: TRBJ2-3; cdr3_length: 13; clone_size: NA; d_call: TRBD1; v_call: TRBV10-3
cdr3_aa: CASSDYDRNTGELFF; cdr3_nt: TGTGCCAGCAGTGACTACGACAGGAACACCGGGGAGCTGTTTTTT; j_call: TRBJ2-2; cdr3_length: 15; clone_size: NA; d_call: NA; v_call: TRBV6-1
cdr3_aa: CASSLPTGTLKETQYF; cdr3_nt: TGCGCCAGCAGCCTTCCCACCGGGACCCTAAAAGAGACCCAGTACTTC; j_call: TRBJ2-5; cdr3_length: 16; clone_size: NA; d_call: NA; v_call: TRBV5-1
cdr3_aa: CASSSVHARSYEQYF; cdr3_nt: TGTGCCAGCAGCTCGGTGCACGCCAGATCCTACGAGCAGTACTTC; j_call: TRBJ2-7; cdr3_length: 15; clone_size: NA; d_call: NA; v_call: TRBV5-1
cdr3_aa: CASSRDSGRTYEQYF; cdr3_nt: TGTGCCAGCAGTCGCGACAGCGGGCGAACCTACGAGCAGTACTTC; j_call: TRBJ2-7; cdr3_length: 15; clone_size: NA; d_call: NA; v_call: TRBV6-6
cdr3_aa: CASSKQGFHGETQYF; cdr3_nt: TGTGCCAGCAGCAAGCAGGGATTCCATGGGGAGACCCAGTACTTC; j_call: TRBJ2-5; cdr3_length: 15; clone_size: NA; d_call: NA; v_call: TRBV11-2
cdr3_aa: CASSVARTGHLSGANVLTF; cdr3_nt: TGTGCCAGCAGCGTAGCACGGACAGGCCACCTCTCTGGGGCCAACGTCCTGACTTTC; j_call: TRBJ2-6; cdr3_length: 19; clone_size: NA; d_call: TRBD1; v_call: TRBV9
cdr3_aa: CASSWTGGNTGELFF; cdr3_nt: TGTGCCAGCAGTTGGACAGGGGGCAACACCGGGGAGCTGTTTTTT; j_call: TRBJ2-2; cdr3_length: 15; clone_size: NA; d_call: TRBD1; v_call: TRBV28
cdr3_aa: CASRTGGSNQPQHF; cdr3_nt: TGTGCCAGCAGGACAGGGGGTAGCAATCAGCCCCAGCATTTT; j_call: TRBJ1-5; cdr3_length: 14; clone_size: NA; d_call: TRBD1; v_call: TRBV28
cdr3_aa: CASSPQTVGQTQYF; cdr3_nt: TGTGCCAGCTCACCACAGACTGTGGGGCAGACCCAGTACTTC; j_call: TRBJ2-5; cdr3_length: 14; clone_size: NA; d_call: NA; v_call: TRBV18
cdr3_aa: CATSNSGAGTGELFF; cdr3_nt: TGTGCCACGTCCAATAGCGGAGCGGGCACCGGGGAGCTGTTTTTT; j_call: TRBJ2-2; cdr3_length: 15; clone_size: once; d_call: NA; v_call: TRBV15
cdr3_aa: CASSRQGREQYF; cdr3_nt: TGTGCCAGCAGCCGACAGGGTCGGGAGCAGTACTTC; j_call: TRBJ2-7; cdr3_length: 12; clone_size: once; d_call: TRBD1; v_call: TRBV5-6
cdr3_aa: CARGGSNQPQHF; cdr3_nt: TGTGCCAGGGGGGGGAGCAATCAGCCCCAGCATTTT; j_call: TRBJ1-5; cdr3_length: 12; clone_size: few; d_call: NA; v_call: TRBV6-9
cdr3_aa: CAWVLNTEAFF; cdr3_nt: TGTGCCTGGGTCCTGAACACTGAAGCTTTCTTT; j_call: TRBJ1-1; cdr3_length: 11; clone_size: NA; d_call: NA; v_call: TRBV30
cdr3_aa: CASSLRRVNTEAFF; cdr3_nt: TGTGCCAGCAGCCTGCGACGGGTGAACACTGAAGCTTTCTTT; j_call: TRBJ1-1; cdr3_length: 14; clone_size: NA; d_call: NA; v_call: TRBV7-9
cdr3_aa: CASSLDGNYGYTF; cdr3_nt: TGTGCCAGCAGCTTAGACGGGAACTATGGCTACACCTTC; j_call: TRBJ1-2; cdr3_length: 13; clone_size: NA; d_call: NA; v_call: TRBV7-9
cdr3_aa: CASSSLAGARETQYF; cdr3_nt: TGTGCCAGCAGTTCACTAGCGGGGGCCCGGGAGACCCAGTACTTC; j_call: TRBJ2-5; cdr3_length: 15; clone_size: NA; d_call: TRBD2; v_call: TRBV27
cdr3_aa: CASSGKGEGRELFF; cdr3_nt: TGTGCCAGCAGCGGGAAGGGGGAGGGCAGGGAGCTGTTTTTT; j_call: TRBJ2-2; cdr3_length: 14; clone_size: NA; d_call: NA; v_call: TRBV9
cdr3_aa: CASSDTGLTGELFF; cdr3_nt: TGTGCCAGCAGTGACACGGGACTAACCGGGGAGCTGTTTTTT; j_call: TRBJ2-2; cdr3_length: 14; clone_size: NA; d_call: TRBD2; v_call: TRBV6-4
cdr3_aa: CASTTSGAYNEQFF; cdr3_nt: TGTGCCAGCACAACTAGCGGGGCCTACAATGAGCAGTTCTTC; j_call: TRBJ2-1; cdr3_length: 14; clone_size: NA; d_call: TRBD2; v_call: TRBV6-1
cdr3_aa: CSVDSTQEPGQFF; cdr3_nt: TGCAGCGTTGATAGTACTCAGGAGCCGGGGCAGTTCTTC; j_call: TRBJ2-1; cdr3_length: 13; clone_size: NA; d_call: NA; v_call: TRBV29-1
cdr3_aa: CASSAQTGTGEQFF; cdr3_nt: TGCGCCAGCTCAGCACAGACAGGGACTGGTGAGCAGTTCTTC; j_call: TRBJ2-1; cdr3_length: 14; clone_size: NA; d_call: NA; v_call: TRBV5-1
cdr3_aa: CASSSLGWGTELYEQYF; cdr3_nt: TGTGCCAGCAGTTCCCTGGGGTGGGGGACAGAGCTATACGAGCAGTACTTC; j_call: TRBJ2-7; cdr3_length: 17; clone_size: once; d_call: TRBD1; v_call: TRBV28
cdr3_aa: CASSQEGGGVAEAFF; cdr3_nt: TGTGCCAGCAGCCAAGAAGGGGGGGGCGTCGCTGAAGCTTTCTTT; j_call: TRBJ1-1; cdr3_length: 15; clone_size: NA; d_call: NA; v_call: TRBV4-2
cdr3_aa: CASSLPGTGSTDTQYF; cdr3_nt: TGCGCCAGCAGCCTTCCCGGGACAGGGAGCACAGATACGCAGTATTTT; j_call: TRBJ2-3; cdr3_length: 16; clone_size: NA; d_call: TRBD1; v_call: TRBV5-1
cdr3_aa: CASSYGGEQFF; cdr3_nt: TGTGCCAGCAGTTATGGGGGTGAGCAGTTCTTC; j_call: TRBJ2-1; cdr3_length: 11; clone_size: NA; d_call: NA; v_call: TRBV6-5
cdr3_aa: CASSDRTTGGNQPQHF; cdr3_nt: TGCGCCAGCAGTGATAGAACGACAGGGGGTAATCAGCCCCAGCATTTT; j_call: TRBJ1-5; cdr3_length: 16; clone_size: NA; d_call: TRBD1; v_call: TRBV10-1
cdr3_aa: CASSRGRGYEQYF; cdr3_nt: TGTGCCAGTAGCAGGGGGCGGGGGTACGAGCAGTACTTC; j_call: TRBJ2-7; cdr3_length: 13; clone_size: NA; d_call: NA; v_call: TRBV19
cdr3_aa: CSVEASAYEQYF; cdr3_nt: TGCAGCGTTGAAGCTTCGGCCTACGAGCAGTACTTC; j_call: TRBJ2-7; cdr3_length: 12; clone_size: NA; d_call: NA; v_call: TRBV29-1
cdr3_aa: CASSLTRLEYGYTF; cdr3_nt: TGTGCCAGCAGTTTAACGCGGTTAGAGTATGGCTACACCTTC; j_call: TRBJ1-2; cdr3_length: 14; clone_size: few; d_call: NA; v_call: TRBV28
cdr3_aa: CASSHRETYEQYF; cdr3_nt: TGTGCCAGCAGTCACAGGGAGACCTACGAGCAGTACTTC; j_call: TRBJ2-7; cdr3_length: 13; clone_size: NA; d_call: NA; v_call: TRBV27
cdr3_aa: CASSPWGLNTGELFF; cdr3_nt: TGTGCCAGCAGTCCGTGGGGGCTGAACACCGGGGAGCTGTTTTTT; j_call: TRBJ2-2; cdr3_length: 15; clone_size: NA; d_call: NA; v_call: TRBV6-1
cdr3_aa: CASSFGTVNTEAFF; cdr3_nt: TGTGCCAGCAGCTTCGGGACAGTGAACACTGAAGCTTTCTTT; j_call: TRBJ1-1; cdr3_length: 14; clone_size: NA; d_call: TRBD1; v_call: TRBV11-2
cdr3_aa: CASSSGRGSYEQYF; cdr3_nt: TGTGCCAGTAGCTCAGGCCGTGGCAGCTACGAGCAGTACTTC; j_call: TRBJ2-7; cdr3_length: 14; clone_size: few; d_call: NA; v_call: TRBV19
cdr3_aa: CASSHTSGNYGYTF; cdr3_nt: TGCGCCAGCAGCCATACATCGGGGAACTATGGCTACACCTTC; j_call: TRBJ1-2; cdr3_length: 14; clone_size: NA; d_call: NA; v_call: TRBV4-1
cdr3_aa: CASSTTAWEKLFF; cdr3_nt: TGTGCCAGCAGTACGACAGCCTGGGAAAAACTGTTTTTT; j_call: TRBJ1-4; cdr3_length: 13; clone_size: NA; d_call: NA; v_call: TRBV28